This T cell receptor (beta chain) was sequenced during a study of cytomegalovirus exposure and HLA in healthy donors. Whole-study context: Some 180 million T cells yielded 110 million or so unique TCR beta sequences in earlier analysis. General study results and limits: Over 150 TCR beta chains were listed as cytomegalovirus-associated. Later on, an analysis showed TCR association rates differing by HLA locus, with DRB1 the most and HLA-C the fewest. In the analysis, some V segments, TRBV6-2 and TRBV6-3 included, were excluded as indistinguishable.

Primers: 60 Vbeta forward and 13 Jbeta reverse. Measured with immunoSEQ multiplex PCR; TCRdb has only the in-frame clones, and not every one. The table includes hundreds of thousands of clones, 55% to 75% detected once. The CDR3 runs 15 residues. V was clipped by 0 bases and J by 7 bases; unmatched bases: 7. Per germline, CDR1 MNHEY and CDR2 SVGAGI. To note about this clone: Its antigen is as yet unknown.

The receptor's source is a man aged 40-50 years in good health and CMV-seropositive. Sequenced: PBMCs. The J gene is TRBJ1-2, the V gene TRBV6-5; 8 bases fit TRBD1. The CDR3 sequence is CASSYSGRGLGGYTF. DNA of the CDR3: TGTGCCAGCAGTTACTCGGGCAGGGGGCTTGGTGGCTACACCTTC.